This entry lists 8 T cell receptor beta chains sequenced from one sample in a study of read filtering for tumor transcriptome and immune sequencing. Molecular barcoded adaptors covering alpha/delta and beta/gamma chains were used on roughly 370 ng RNA. TCRdb ran MiXCR on the reads and lists one entry per CDR3 protein. Seen here are approximately 150,000 distinct CDR3 sequences, around 14% observed once, and the top ten hold 7% to 9%. Sequenced sample: a population of CD138-negative cells sorted from bone marrow. The receptors were sampled from a donor at least 40 years old with multiple myeloma.

This clonotype was recorded many times. V is TRBV5-1 and J is TRBJ2-1, with D possibly matching TRBD2 (5 bases). Per germline, CDR1 SGHRS and CDR2 YFSETQ. Trimming removed 0 bases from V and 7 bases from J, with 11 bases in between. The CDR3 totals 14 residues. CDR3 in amino acids: CASSLELEDNEQFF. CDR3 coding DNA: TGCGCCAGCAGCTTGGAACTAGAAGATAATGAGCAGTTCTTC.

The V call is TRBV4-1, the J call TRBJ1-2; D may be TRBD1 (6 bases). Germline V gene lookup returns CDR1 MGHRA and CDR2 YSYEKL. The CDR3 contains 15 residues. V lost 1 base, J lost 6 bases, and 15 bases lay in between. The CDR3 DNA is TGCGCCAGCAGCCAAGGTCGACAGGTGATCCATGGCTACACCTTC. It specifies CASSQGRQVIHGYTF.

A word on this clonotype: Being one base from a much bigger clone, this may be a read error. J is TRBJ2-7 and V is TRBV12-3 or TRBV12-4; D may be TRBD1 (8 bases). The germline V and J ends were trimmed by 6 bases and 1 base, with 19 bases remaining between them. The CDR3 has 16 residues. CDR3 in amino acids: CASRRAGQGGSYEQYF. The CDR3 DNA reads TGTGCCAGCAGAAGGGCCGGACAGGGAGGGTCCTACGAGCAGTACTTC.

This clonotype was observed many times. The V gene is TRBV6-1, the J gene TRBJ1-1; TRBD1 aligns across 9 bases. Germline V gene data show CDR1 as MNHNS and CDR2 as SASEGT. Trimming took 6 bases from V and 3 from J; bases not matched to a gene: 8. This CDR3 spans 15 amino acids. CDR3 protein: CASSYRGLGDTEAFF. The CDR3 region has the DNA TGTGCCAGCAGCTACAGGGGGCTCGGAGACACTGAAGCTTTCTTT.

This clonotype has ten or more counts. The chain links TRBV28 to TRBJ2-7; 12 bases are shared with TRBD2. Trimming at V came to 7 bases and at J to 4 bases, leaving 8 bases not matched to a gene. The CDR3 contains 15 residues. Germline values: CDR1 MDHEN, CDR2 SYDVKM. The CDR3 is CASTLGLAGMYEQYF. The CDR3 nucleotides read TGTGCCAGCACGCTAGGACTAGCGGGAATGTACGAGCAGTACTTC.

This clonotype appeared many times. This CDR3 reads CASSESEGGPDEQFF. The CDR3 DNA reads TGCGCCAGCAGTGAGTCAGAGGGAGGGCCTGATGAGCAGTTCTTC. The chain joins TRBV10-2 to TRBJ2-1, with 7 positions matching TRBD2. CDR1 is WSHSY and CDR2 is SAAADI in the germline V gene. The V and J ends lost 0 bases and 8 bases, in that order; junction bases with no gene match: 7. This CDR3 contains 15 residues.

At least ten counts were recorded for this clonotype. The genes are TRBV11-2 and TRBJ2-1; D is possibly TRBD2 (6 bases). V was trimmed by 5 bases and J by 5 bases, leaving 10 bases between them. The germline gives CDR1 SGHAT, CDR2 FQNNGV. There are 13 residues in the CDR3. CDR3 loop: CASSPRLDNEQFF. As DNA, the CDR3 is TGTGCCAGCAGCCCTCGACTAGACAATGAGCAGTTCTTC. The complete variable domain, with remaining parts taken from reference TRBV11-2 and TRBJ2-1, reads EAGVAQSPRYKIIEKRQSVAFWCNPISGHATLYWYQQILGQGPKLLIQFQNNGVVDDSQLPKDRFSAERLKGVDSTLKIQPAKLEDSAVYLCASSPRLDNEQFFGPGTRLTVL.

This clonotype has more than one count but fewer than ten. The chain is built from TRBV29-1 and TRBJ1-1; 8 nucleotides align to TRBD1. The CDR3 has 12 residues. CDR1 and CDR2 (germline): SQVTM, ANQGSEA. V dropped 8 bases and J dropped 10; count of bases not matched to a gene: 12. The CDR3 spells CSLRTGRAGAFF. As DNA, the CDR3 is TGCAGCCTTCGGACAGGGAGGGCTGGAGCTTTCTTT.